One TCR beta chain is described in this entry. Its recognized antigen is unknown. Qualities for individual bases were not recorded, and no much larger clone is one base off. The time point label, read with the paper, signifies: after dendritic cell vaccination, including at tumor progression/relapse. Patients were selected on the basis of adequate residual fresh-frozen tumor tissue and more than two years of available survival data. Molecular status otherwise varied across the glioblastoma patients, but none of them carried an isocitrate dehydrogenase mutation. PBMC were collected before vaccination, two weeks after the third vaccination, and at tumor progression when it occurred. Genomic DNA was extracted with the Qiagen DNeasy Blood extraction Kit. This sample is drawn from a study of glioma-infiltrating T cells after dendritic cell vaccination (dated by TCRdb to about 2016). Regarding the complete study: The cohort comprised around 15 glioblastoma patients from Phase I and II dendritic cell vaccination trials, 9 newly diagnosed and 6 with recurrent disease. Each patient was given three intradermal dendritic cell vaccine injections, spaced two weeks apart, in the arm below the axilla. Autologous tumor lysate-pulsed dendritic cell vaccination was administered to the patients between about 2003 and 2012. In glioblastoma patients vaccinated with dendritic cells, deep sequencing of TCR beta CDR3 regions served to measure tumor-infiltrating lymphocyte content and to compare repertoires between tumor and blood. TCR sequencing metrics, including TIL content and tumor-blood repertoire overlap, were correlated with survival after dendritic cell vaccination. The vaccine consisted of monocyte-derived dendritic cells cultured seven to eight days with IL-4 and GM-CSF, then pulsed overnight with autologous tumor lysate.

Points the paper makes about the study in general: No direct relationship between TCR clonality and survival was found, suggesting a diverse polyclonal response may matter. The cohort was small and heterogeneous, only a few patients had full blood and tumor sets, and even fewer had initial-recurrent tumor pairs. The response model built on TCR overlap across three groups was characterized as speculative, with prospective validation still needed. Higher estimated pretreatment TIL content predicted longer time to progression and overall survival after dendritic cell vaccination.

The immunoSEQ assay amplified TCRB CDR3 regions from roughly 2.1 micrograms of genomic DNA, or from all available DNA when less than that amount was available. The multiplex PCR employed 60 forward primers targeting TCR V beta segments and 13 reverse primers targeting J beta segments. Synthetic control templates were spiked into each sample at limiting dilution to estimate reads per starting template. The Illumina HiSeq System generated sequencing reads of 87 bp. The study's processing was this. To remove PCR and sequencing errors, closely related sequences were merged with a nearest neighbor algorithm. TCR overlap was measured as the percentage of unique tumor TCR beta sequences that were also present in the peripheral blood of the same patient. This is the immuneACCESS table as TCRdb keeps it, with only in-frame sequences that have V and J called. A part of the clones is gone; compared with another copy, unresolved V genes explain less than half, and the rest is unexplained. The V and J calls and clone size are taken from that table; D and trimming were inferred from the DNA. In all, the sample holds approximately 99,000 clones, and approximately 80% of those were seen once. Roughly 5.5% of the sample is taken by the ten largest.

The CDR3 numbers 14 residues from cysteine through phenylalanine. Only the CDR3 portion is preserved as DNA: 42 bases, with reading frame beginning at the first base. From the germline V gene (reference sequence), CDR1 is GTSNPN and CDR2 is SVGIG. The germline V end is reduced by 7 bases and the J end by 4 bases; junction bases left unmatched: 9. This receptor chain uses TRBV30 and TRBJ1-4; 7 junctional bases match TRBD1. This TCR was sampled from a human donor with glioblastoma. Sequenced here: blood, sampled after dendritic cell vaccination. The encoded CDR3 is CASDSTGSNEKLFF. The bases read TGTGCCTCCGATTCGACAGGGAGTAATGAAAAACTGTTTTTT. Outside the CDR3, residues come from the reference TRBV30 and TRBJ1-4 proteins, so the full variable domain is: SQTIHQWPATLVQPVGSPLSLECTVEGTSNPNLYWYRQAAGRGLQLLFYSVGIGQISSEVPQNLSASRPQDRQFILSSKKLLLSDSGFYLCASDSTGSNEKLFFGSGTQLSVL.